The entry below gives a single TCR beta chain sequence along with its context. Its antigen is not known. This sample is drawn from a study of OX40 agonist ivuxolimab in advanced cancers. As for the study in general: Partial response was recorded in three patients: one hepatocellular carcinoma and two cutaneous melanoma cases. Findings and limits, study-wide: At doses 0.1 to 3.0 mg/kg, CD4+ and CD8+ clones expanded. CD8+ T cells were the subset that, on average, had more expanded clones than CD4+.

Sequencing used immunoSEQ multiplex PCR; TCRdb keeps in-frame clones, though not all of them. Of 35,000 to 45,000 clones in the sample, over 80% were seen once. This CDR3 is built from 11 residues. Trimming shortened V by 2 bases and J by 8 bases, and 7 bases separated the two germline ends. Germline CDR1 is MNHEY and CDR2 is SVGAGI. The TCR originated in an adult with an advanced solid tumor such as melanoma, head and neck, liver or kidney cancer. The chain has TRBV6-5 and TRBJ2-7; D gene unclear. The source material was CD4+ or CD8+ T cells sorted from blood, sampled in a trial of the OX40 agonist ivuxolimab. The CDR3 protein is CASSYGDKQYF. The CDR3 bases are TGTGCCAGCAGTTACGGAGACAAGCAGTACTTC.